The 32 T cell receptor beta chains listed next were all sequenced from one sample in a study of cytomegalovirus exposure and HLA in healthy donors. Both 60 Vbeta primers and 13 Jbeta primers went into the PCR. Sequencing was performed with immunoSEQ multiplex PCR; in TCRdb, only in-frame clones are kept and a portion is missing. Of around 100,000 clones in the sample, less than 80% were seen once. Sequencing was carried out using PBMCs. The receptors stem from a woman in her thirties or forties in good health and CMV-seronegative.

The rearrangement links TRBV28 to TRBJ2-7; 10 positions match TRBD2. The CDR3 has 15 residues. Trimming removed 6 bases from V and 0 bases from J; junction bases left unmatched: 5. The germline V gene has CDR1 MDHEN and CDR2 SYDVKM. CDR3 DNA sequence: TGTGCCAGCAGACTAGCGGGACCCATCTCCTACGAGCAGTACTTC. Translating gives CASRLAGPISYEQYF. The complete variable domain, with remaining parts taken from reference TRBV28 and TRBJ2-7, reads DVKVTQSSRYLVKRTGEKVFLECVQDMDHENMFWYRQDPGLGLRLIYFSYDVKMKEKGDIPEGYSVSREKKERFSLILESASTNQTSMYLCASRLAGPISYEQYFGPGTRLTVT.

This clone was picked up one time. This rearrangement joins TRBV27 to TRBJ2-7; 7 positions match TRBD1. CDR1 is MNHEY, CDR2 SMNVEV, per germline (reference sequence). The CDR3 contains 18 residues. V gave up 7 bases and J gave up 3 bases; unmatched junction bases: 21. CDR3 bases: TGTGCCAGCACCCCCGTAGGGGGCGCCGAGGGCCGTTACTACGAGCAGTACTTC. Its translation: CASTPVGGAEGRYYEQYF.

The chain joins TRBV7-9 to TRBJ2-7, with 9 bases fitting TRBD1. Germline-derived CDR1 and CDR2 are SEHNR and FQNEAQ (reference sequence). The J segment lost 5 bases and the V segment lost 0 bases, leaving 8 bases of the junction unmatched. CDR3 length: 16 amino acids. CDR3: CASSLALQGAKHEQYF. CDR3 coding DNA: TGTGCCAGCAGCTTAGCTCTACAGGGGGCGAAGCACGAGCAGTACTTC.

This clone appeared a single time. The chain has TRBV7-2 and TRBJ2-7, with 7 positions matching TRBD2. V was pared by 4 bases and J by 7 bases, with 10 bases of the junction left unmatched. Germline CDR1 is SGHTA and CDR2 is FQGNSA. CDR3 length: 14 residues. This CDR3 is CASSSGSGRREQYF. CDR3 DNA: TGTGCCAGCAGCTCGGGTAGCGGGCGAAGGGAGCAGTACTTC. Full variable domain (remainder filled in from reference TRBV7-2 and TRBJ2-7): GAGVSQSPSNKVTEKGKDVELRCDPISGHTALYWYRQSLGQGLEFLIYFQGNSAPDKSGLPSDRFSAERTGGSVSTLTIQRTQQEDSAVYLCASSSGSGRREQYFGPGTRLTVT.

A remark on this clone: Other DNA sequences from this sample encode an identical CDR3 as well. The rearrangement uses TRBV9 and TRBJ2-4; TRBD2 is a possible D gene (5 bases). Germline V lookup: CDR1 SGDLS, CDR2 YYNGEE. V was shortened by 8 bases and J by 8 bases, with 17 bases between the two germline ends. The CDR3 runs to 13 residues. The CDR3 sequence: CASSPSGWDIQYF. The CDR3 DNA sequence: TGTGCCAGTAGCCCAAGCGGTTGGGACATTCAGTACTTC. The full variable domain, rest sourced from reference TRBV9 and TRBJ2-4, is DSGVTQTPKHLITATGQRVTLRCSPRSGDLSVYWYQQSLDQGLQFLIQYYNGEERAKGNILERFSAQQFPDLHSELNLSSLELGDSALYFCASSPSGWDIQYFGAGTRLSVL.

The V call is TRBV25-1, the J call TRBJ2-6; D perhaps matches TRBD1 (6 bases). Germline V CDR1 and CDR2: MGHDK, SYGVNS. V was shortened by 4 bases and J by 1 base, with 17 bases between the two germline ends. This CDR3 has 18 residues. The CDR3 sequence is CASSARDIDGSGANVLTF. CDR3 nucleotides: TGTGCCAGCAGTGCCCGGGACATTGATGGATCTGGGGCCAACGTCCTGACTTTC.

As DNA, the CDR3 is TGTGCCAGCAGTCTACTCGGCGGGTACAGAGACACTGAAGCTTTCTTT. This codes for CASSLLGGYRDTEAFF. The V gene is TRBV28, the J gene TRBJ1-1; D not certain. The CDR3 covers 16 residues. With 5 bases removed from V and 3 bases from J, the gap between germline ends came to 19 bases. Per the germline V gene, CDR1 is MDHEN and CDR2 is SYDVKM.

This chain joins TRBV5-1 and TRBJ1-6, with TRBD1 as a possible D gene (6 bases). Trimming shortened V by 4 bases and J by 6 bases, and 11 bases separated the two germline ends. The CDR3 runs to 14 residues. The germline gives CDR1 SGHRS, CDR2 YFSETQ. The CDR3 loop is CASSRDTFNSPLHF. The CDR3 nucleotides read TGCGCCAGCAGCCGGGACACCTTTAATTCACCCCTCCACTTT.

The V gene is TRBV7-2, the J gene TRBJ1-1; D gene uncertain. The V end lost 5 bases, the J end lost 6 bases, and 13 bases lay between the germline ends. Germline-derived CDR1 and CDR2 are SGHTA and FQGNSA. The CDR3 has 13 amino acids. The CDR3 here is CASSASPYAEAFF. The DNA of the CDR3 is TGTGCCAGCAGCGCGTCTCCGTACGCTGAAGCTTTCTTT. Combining the CDR3 with reference TRBV7-2 and TRBJ1-1 gives the whole variable domain GAGVSQSPSNKVTEKGKDVELRCDPISGHTALYWYRQSLGQGLEFLIYFQGNSAPDKSGLPSDRFSAERTGGSVSTLTIQRTQQEDSAVYLCASSASPYAEAFFGQGTRLTVV.

This clone was recorded a few times. A junction end diverges from the germline sequence, so it may reflect a read error. The rearrangement uses TRBV7-9 and TRBJ1-1; 10 bases fit TRBD1. The CDR3 is 16 residues long. Germline loops: CDR1 SEHNR, CDR2 FQNEAQ (reference sequence). The CDR3 loop reads CSSSSGQGGGNTEAFF. CDR3 DNA sequence: TGTTCCAGCAGCTCCGGACAGGGGGGTGGGAACACTGAAGCTTTCTTT.

Here the CDR3 reads CASSLARGQGRTNEKLFF. In nucleotides, the CDR3 is TGTGCCAGCAGCTTAGCGCGGGGACAGGGGCGCACTAATGAAAAACTGTTTTTT. The chain employs TRBV7-9 and TRBJ1-4; 10 bases are shared with TRBD1. The germline V gene encodes CDR1 SEHNR and CDR2 FQNEAQ (reference sequence). The CDR3 consists of 18 residues. Losses at the gene ends were 0 bases for V and 2 bases for J; bases not matched to a gene: 6. Filled out from reference TRBV7-9 and TRBJ1-4, the complete variable domain reads DTGVSQNPRHKITKRGQNVTFRCDPISEHNRLYWYRQTLGQGPEFLTYFQNEAQLEKSRLLSDRFSAERPKGSFSTLEIQRTEQGDSAMYLCASSLARGQGRTNEKLFFGSGTQLSVL.

This clone was seen more than once but under ten times. This chain links TRBV11-2 with TRBJ2-7, with a weak D call TRBD2 (5 bases). From germline, CDR1 is SGHAT and CDR2 FQNNGV. The CDR3 consists of 16 residues. V was pared by 5 bases and J by 6 bases, with 23 bases between. The CDR3 is CASSPRGYVSGREQYF. CDR3 nucleotide sequence: TGTGCCAGCAGCCCACGAGGGTACGTTTCAGGTCGCGAGCAGTACTTC. The full variable domain, its missing parts supplied by reference TRBV11-2 and TRBJ2-7, is EAGVAQSPRYKIIEKRQSVAFWCNPISGHATLYWYQQILGQGPKLLIQFQNNGVVDDSQLPKDRFSAERLKGVDSTLKIQPAKLEDSAVYLCASSPRGYVSGREQYFGPGTRLTVT.

The rearrangement links TRBV28 to TRBJ1-3; D perhaps matches TRBD1 (5 bases). CDR1 is MDHEN, CDR2 SYDVKM, per germline. V was cut by 5 bases and J by 3 bases, with 8 bases left in between. The CDR3 runs 13 residues. CDR3 amino acids: CASSPGGGNTIYF. As DNA, the CDR3 is TGTGCCAGCAGTCCGGGGGGTGGAAACACCATATATTTT. The full variable domain, with the rest looked up from reference TRBV28 and TRBJ1-3, is DVKVTQSSRYLVKRTGEKVFLECVQDMDHENMFWYRQDPGLGLRLIYFSYDVKMKEKGDIPEGYSVSREKKERFSLILESASTNQTSMYLCASSPGGGNTIYFGEGSWLTVV.

The genes are TRBV28 and TRBJ2-7; 9 nucleotides match TRBD1. V lost 5 bases and J lost 0; bases outside the gene matches: 14. In germline, CDR1 is MDHEN, CDR2 SYDVKM. The length of the CDR3 is 18 residues. As DNA, the CDR3 is TGTGCCAGCAGTGGGACTTCGGGCGGGACAGGGAGCTCCTACGAGCAGTACTTC. Translated, it gives CASSGTSGGTGSSYEQYF.

V and J are TRBV4-2 and TRBJ2-1; D is perhaps TRBD2 (7 bases). The CDR3 extends over 16 amino acids. The germline V and J ends were trimmed by 1 base and 3 bases, with 13 bases remaining between them. Germline CDR1 is LGHNA and CDR2 is YNFKEQ. CDR3 bases: TGTGCCAGCAGCCAAGGGGAGGGGGTGGACTACAATGAGCAGTTCTTC. As protein: CASSQGEGVDYNEQFF.

J is TRBJ2-7 and V is TRBV10-3; D may be TRBD1 (7 bases). The V end was cut by 0 bases, the J end by 6 bases, with 9 bases between. In germline, CDR1 is ENHRY, CDR2 SYGVKD. CDR3 length: 13 residues. This chain's CDR3 is CAISESRGVEQYF. CDR3 nucleotide sequence: TGTGCCATCAGTGAGTCCAGGGGGGTCGAGCAGTACTTC.

The CDR3 loop is CASGAGVGNTIYF. CDR3 DNA: TGTGCCAGCGGGGCAGGGGTTGGAAACACCATATATTTT. This rearrangement joins TRBV27 to TRBJ1-3; D perhaps matches TRBD1 (6 bases). Trimming cost V 8 bases and J 3 bases, with 11 bases left between them. Germline V gene sequence: CDR1 MNHEY, CDR2 SMNVEV (reference sequence). This CDR3 comprises 13 residues.

V is TRBV12-2 and J is TRBJ1-5; TRBD1, the D gene given by the table, was not confirmed from the DNA. TRBV12-2 is flagged as a pseudogene. The CDR3 contains 15 residues. This CDR3 is CASRDGTGENQPQHF. The CDR3, as DNA: TGTGCAAGTCGCGATGGGACAGGGGAAAATCAGCCCCAGCATTTT.

The chain employs TRBV5-1 and TRBJ2-7, with 8 bases aligning to TRBD2. The CDR3 runs to 14 residues. With 6 bases clipped from V and 3 bases from J, the junction kept 8 bases outside the gene matches. In germline, CDR1 is SGHRS, CDR2 YFSETQ. CDR3 nucleotide sequence: TGCGCCAGCACCCGGGGGGGCGCGGGCTACGAGCAGTACTTC. Residues: CASTRGGAGYEQYF.

The rearrangement links TRBV9 to TRBJ1-3, with 10 bases that match TRBD1. This CDR3 has 17 amino acids. V trimming: 0 bases; J trimming: 1 base; junction bases outside the gene matches: 4. Germline CDR1 and CDR2: SGDLS and YYNGEE. CDR3 nucleotide sequence: TGTGCCAGCAGCGTAGTTGACAGGGGGCAATCTGGAAACACCATATATTTT. The encoded protein is CASSVVDRGQSGNTIYF.

The chain links TRBV5-1 to TRBJ1-2, with 8 bases matching TRBD1. The V segment lost 2 bases and the J segment 3 bases; nucleotides outside the gene matches: 6. Germline lookup yields CDR1 SGHRS and CDR2 YFSETQ. The CDR3 is made up of 15 amino acids. The DNA for the CDR3 is TGCGCCAGCAGCTTAGGGTCAGGGGGCGACTATGGCTACACCTTC. Translated: CASSLGSGGDYGYTF.

In DNA, the CDR3 is TGTGCCAGTAGTATCACTAGCGGGAGCACAGATACGCAGTATTTT. As protein: CASSITSGSTDTQYF. The V call is TRBV19, the J call TRBJ2-3; TRBD2 aligns across 9 bases. Germline CDR1 is LNHDA and CDR2 is SQIVND (reference sequence). This CDR3 region has 15 residues. With V trimmed by 3 bases and J by 0 bases, 1 base remained unmatched.

Worth noting for this clone: An end of the junction differs from the germline gene, which may be a read error. V is TRBV7-9 and J is TRBJ2-7; TRBD2 matches at 7 bases. Looked up from germline, CDR1 is SEHNR and CDR2 is FQNEAQ (reference sequence). There are 15 residues in the CDR3. DNA of the CDR3: TGTTCCAGCAGCTTACCGCTAGCGGAGGTGTACGAGCAGTACTTC. It specifies CSSSLPLAEVYEQYF.

For the CDR3, the DNA is TGTGCCAGTAGTACATCCGGGTCCACTTACCACTCCTATAATTCACCCCTCCACTTT. Translated, it gives CASSTSGSTYHSYNSPLHF. The chain links TRBV19 to TRBJ1-6, with D unclear. Germline-derived CDR1 and CDR2 are LNHDA and SQIVND (reference sequence). The CDR3 is 19 residues long. V was trimmed by 4 bases and J by 0 bases, leaving 19 bases between them.

CDR3 nucleotide sequence: TGTGCCAGCAGGCCTGACAGGGGAGTGTCCGGGGAGCTGTTTTTT. This encodes CASRPDRGVSGELFF. J is TRBJ2-2 and V is TRBV2, with 8 positions matching TRBD1. The CDR3 is 15 residues long. The germline V gene encodes CDR1 SNHLY and CDR2 FYNNEI. The J segment lost 6 bases and the V segment lost 6 bases, leaving 9 bases of the junction unmatched.

The chain employs TRBV5-1 and TRBJ2-7; 7 bases line up with TRBD1. Germline-derived CDR1 and CDR2 are SGHRS and YFSETQ. This CDR3 is built from 13 residues. After removal of 5 bases from V and 3 bases from J, the junction contained 5 bases not matched to a gene. CDR3 bases: TGCGCCAGCAGAAGGGACAGAGGCTACGAGCAGTACTTC. Encoded protein: CASRRDRGYEQYF.

This clone was found a few times. The rearrangement uses TRBV27 and TRBJ2-3; no firm D call. CDR3 length: 17 amino acids. CDR1 is MNHEY, CDR2 SMNVEV, per germline (reference sequence). Trimming stripped 4 bases from V and 0 bases from J, with 17 bases between. The CDR3 reads CASSSYHLLPSTDTQYF. The CDR3, as DNA: TGTGCCAGCAGTTCGTACCACTTACTTCCGAGCACAGATACGCAGTATTTT.

CDR3 protein: CASSYSREGSYEQYF. In DNA form, the CDR3 reads TGTGCCAGCAGTTACTCACGGGAGGGCTCCTACGAGCAGTACTTC. The rearrangement joins TRBV6-5 to TRBJ2-7, with 8 bases that match TRBD2. Looked up from germline, CDR1 is MNHEY and CDR2 is SVGAGI. CDR3 length: 15 residues. V lost 0 bases, J lost 0 bases, and 1 base stayed unmatched.

V usage is TRBV6-1 and J usage is TRBJ2-2; the D gene is possibly TRBD1 (6 bases). Germline CDR1 reads MNHNS; CDR2 reads SASEGT. CDR3 size: 14 residues. V lost 3 bases, J lost 8 bases, and 13 bases lay in between. This CDR3 is CASSDNRAFGELFF. The CDR3 bases are TGTGCCAGCAGTGATAACAGGGCCTTTGGGGAGCTGTTTTTT.

The chain combines TRBV28 with TRBJ1-1, with D uncertain. The CDR3 spans 16 residues. The germline V and J ends were trimmed by 4 bases and 3 bases, with 18 bases remaining between them. The germline V gene encodes CDR1 MDHEN and CDR2 SYDVKM. CDR3 nucleotide sequence: TGTGCCAGCAGTTCTGGAGCTGTAGGCCCTGACACTGAAGCTTTCTTT. Amino acids: CASSSGAVGPDTEAFF. Looking up the rest from reference TRBV28 and TRBJ1-1 gives the full variable domain: DVKVTQSSRYLVKRTGEKVFLECVQDMDHENMFWYRQDPGLGLRLIYFSYDVKMKEKGDIPEGYSVSREKKERFSLILESASTNQTSMYLCASSSGAVGPDTEAFFGQGTRLTVV.

V gene TRBV6-5 combines with J gene TRBJ2-1; D gene unclear. Trimming took off 9 bases at V and 6 bases at J, with 15 bases between the two ends. The CDR3 spans 13 residues. Germline values: CDR1 MNHEY, CDR2 SVGAGI. The DNA of the CDR3 is TGTGCCAGTTCCCTCTTCCGTAGCAATGAGCAGTTCTTC. Encoded protein: CASSLFRSNEQFF.

V is TRBV6-5 and J is TRBJ1-2, with 10 bases that match TRBD1. With 10 bases clipped from V and 7 bases from J, the junction kept 12 bases outside the gene matches. Germline CDR1 MNHEY, CDR2 SVGAGI. This CDR3 contains 14 residues. Written as DNA, the CDR3 is TGTGCCACCTACAATGGACAGGGGGGGACTGGCTACACCTTC. Translating it yields CATYNGQGGTGYTF.